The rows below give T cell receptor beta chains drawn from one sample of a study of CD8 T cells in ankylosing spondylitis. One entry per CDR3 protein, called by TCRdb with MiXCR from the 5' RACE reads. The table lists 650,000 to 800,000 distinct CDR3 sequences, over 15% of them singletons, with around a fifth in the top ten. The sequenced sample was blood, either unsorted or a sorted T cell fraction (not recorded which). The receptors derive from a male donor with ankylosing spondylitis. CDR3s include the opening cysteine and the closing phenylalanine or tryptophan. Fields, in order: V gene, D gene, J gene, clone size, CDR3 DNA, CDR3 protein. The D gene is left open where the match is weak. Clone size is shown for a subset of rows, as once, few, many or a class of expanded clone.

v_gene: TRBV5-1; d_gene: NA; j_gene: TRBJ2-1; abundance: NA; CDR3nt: TGCGCCAGCAGCTTGGAGGGCAGGCCCCATGAGCAGTTCTTC; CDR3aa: CASSLEGRPHEQFF
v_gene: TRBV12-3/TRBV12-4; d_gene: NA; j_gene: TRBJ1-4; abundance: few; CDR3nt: TGTGCCAGCAGTTTAGGGCCAGGGAACGGGGGAAAACTGTTTTTT; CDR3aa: CASSLGPGNGGKLFF
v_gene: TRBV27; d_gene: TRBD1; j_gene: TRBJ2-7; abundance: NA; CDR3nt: TGTGCCAGCAGTCCCCACCGGGACAGAGGAAGGGGGCAGTACTTC; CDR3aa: CASSPHRDRGRGQYF
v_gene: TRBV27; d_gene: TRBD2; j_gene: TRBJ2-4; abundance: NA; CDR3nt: TGTGCCAGCACCACAGCGGGAGGAGGGAAAAACATTCAGTACTTC; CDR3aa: CASTTAGGGKNIQYF
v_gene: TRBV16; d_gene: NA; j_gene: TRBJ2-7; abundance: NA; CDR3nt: TGTGCCAGCAGCCCGCGGTCAGGCGAATCCTACGAGCAGTACTTC; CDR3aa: CASSPRSGESYEQYF
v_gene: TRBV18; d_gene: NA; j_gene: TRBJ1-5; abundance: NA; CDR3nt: TGTGCCAGCTCACCCGCAGGGGCCCTTAGCAATCAGCCCCAGCATTTT; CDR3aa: CASSPAGALSNQPQHF
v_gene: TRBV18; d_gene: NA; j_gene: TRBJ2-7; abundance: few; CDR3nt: TGTGCCAGCTCACCGATTCCCGACGGGGGCTACTACGAGCAGTACTTC; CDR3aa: CASSPIPDGGYYEQYF
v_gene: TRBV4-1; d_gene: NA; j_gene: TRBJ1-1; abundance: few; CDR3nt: TGCGCCAGCAGCCCTGCCGTCGACACCTGGAACACTGAAGCTTTCTTT; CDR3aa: CASSPAVDTWNTEAFF
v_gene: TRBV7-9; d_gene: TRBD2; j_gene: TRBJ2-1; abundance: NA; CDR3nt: TGTGCCAGCAGCGGCGGGACTAGCGGAAACAATGAGCAGTTCTTC; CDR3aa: CASSGGTSGNNEQFF
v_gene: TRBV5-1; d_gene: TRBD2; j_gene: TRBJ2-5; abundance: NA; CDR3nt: TGCGCCAGCAGCTGGACCCAAGCGGGAGCAGGAGAGACCCAGTACTTC; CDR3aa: CASSWTQAGAGETQYF
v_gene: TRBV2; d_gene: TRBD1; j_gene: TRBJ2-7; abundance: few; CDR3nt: TGTGCCAGCAACGTCCCAGGGGGCCTCTCCTACGAGCAGTACTTC; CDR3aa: CASNVPGGLSYEQYF
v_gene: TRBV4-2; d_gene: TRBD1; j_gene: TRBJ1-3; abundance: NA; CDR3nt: TGTGCCAGCAGCCAAGCACCTCCAGGGGGCGGCGAGGACACCATATATTTT; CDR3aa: CASSQAPPGGGEDTIYF
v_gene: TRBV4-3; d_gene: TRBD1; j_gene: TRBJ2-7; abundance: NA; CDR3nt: TGCGCCAGCAGCCAAGGAGGGACAGGCTGGGAGCAGTACTTC; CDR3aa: CASSQGGTGWEQYF
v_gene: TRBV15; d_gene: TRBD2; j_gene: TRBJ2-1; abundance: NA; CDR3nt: TGTGCCACCAGCAAGGGGCGGGAGGGCCTCAATGAGCAGTTCTTC; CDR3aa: CATSKGREGLNEQFF
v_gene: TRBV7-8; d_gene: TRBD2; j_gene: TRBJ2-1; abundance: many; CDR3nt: TGTGCCAGCAGACCCCTAGCGGGAGGCATCGGTGAGCAGTTCTTC; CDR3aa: CASRPLAGGIGEQFF